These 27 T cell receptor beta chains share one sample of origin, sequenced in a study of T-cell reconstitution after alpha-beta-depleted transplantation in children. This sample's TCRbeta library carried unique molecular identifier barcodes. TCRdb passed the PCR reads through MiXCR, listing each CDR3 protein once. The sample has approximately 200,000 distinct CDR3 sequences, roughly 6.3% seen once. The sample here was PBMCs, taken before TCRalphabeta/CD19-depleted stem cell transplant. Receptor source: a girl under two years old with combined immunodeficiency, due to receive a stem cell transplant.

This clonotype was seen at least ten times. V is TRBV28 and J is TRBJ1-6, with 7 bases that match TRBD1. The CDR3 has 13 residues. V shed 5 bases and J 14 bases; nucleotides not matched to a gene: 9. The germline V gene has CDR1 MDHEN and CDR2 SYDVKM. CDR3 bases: TGTGCCAGCAGTGTAGGGGGACAGTGGTCCCTCCACTTT. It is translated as CASSVGGQWSLHF.

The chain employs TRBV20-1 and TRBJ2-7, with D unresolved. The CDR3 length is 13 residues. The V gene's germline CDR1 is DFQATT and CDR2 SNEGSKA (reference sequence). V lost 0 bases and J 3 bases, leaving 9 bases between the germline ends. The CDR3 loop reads CSARDSPGYEQYF. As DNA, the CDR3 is TGCAGTGCTAGAGATTCGCCAGGCTACGAGCAGTACTTC.

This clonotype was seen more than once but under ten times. This CDR3 is CASTSTHSGANVLTF. CDR3 nucleotide sequence: TGCGCCAGTACATCGACGCACTCTGGGGCCAACGTCCTGACTTTC. V and J are TRBV4-3 and TRBJ2-6; D is undetermined. The germline CDR1 and CDR2 sequences are LGHNA and YSLEER. The germline V and J ends were trimmed by 9 bases and 0 bases, with 12 bases remaining between them. This CDR3 region has 15 residues.

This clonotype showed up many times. CDR3 nucleotides: TGCGCCAGCAGCCAGAGGGACTCCTATAATTCACCCCTCCACTTT. Protein: CASSQRDSYNSPLHF. The chain joins TRBV4-1 to TRBJ1-6, with D uncertain. V was cut by 3 bases and J by 0 bases, with 6 bases left in between. In germline, CDR1 is MGHRA, CDR2 YSYEKL. The CDR3 loop spans 15 amino acids.

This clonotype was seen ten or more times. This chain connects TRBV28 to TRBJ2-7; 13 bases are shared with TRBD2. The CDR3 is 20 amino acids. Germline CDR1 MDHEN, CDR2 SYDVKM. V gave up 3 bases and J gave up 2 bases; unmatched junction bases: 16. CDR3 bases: TGTGCCAGCAGTTTTATAACCCTCTCGGGGACTAGCGGGAAGACCTACGAGCAGTACTTC. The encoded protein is CASSFITLSGTSGKTYEQYF.

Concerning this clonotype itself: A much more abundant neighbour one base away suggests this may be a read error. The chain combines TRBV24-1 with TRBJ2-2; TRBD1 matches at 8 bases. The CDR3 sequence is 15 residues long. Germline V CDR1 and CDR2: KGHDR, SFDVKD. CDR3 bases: TGTGCCACCAGTCATCGCGACAGGGGATCCGGGGAGGTGTTTTTT. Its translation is CATSHRDRGSGEVFF.

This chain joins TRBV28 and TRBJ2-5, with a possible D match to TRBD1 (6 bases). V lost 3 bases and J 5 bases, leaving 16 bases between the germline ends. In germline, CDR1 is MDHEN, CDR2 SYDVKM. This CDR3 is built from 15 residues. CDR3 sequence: CASSFQTGAQETQYF. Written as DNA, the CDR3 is TGTGCCAGCAGTTTCCAGACAGGCGCGCAGGAGACCCAGTACTTC.

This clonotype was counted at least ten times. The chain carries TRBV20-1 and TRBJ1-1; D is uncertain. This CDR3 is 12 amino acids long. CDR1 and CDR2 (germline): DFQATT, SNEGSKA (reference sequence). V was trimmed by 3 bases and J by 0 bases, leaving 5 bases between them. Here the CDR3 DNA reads TGCAGTGCTAGGAGGATGAACACTGAAGCTTTCTTT. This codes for CSARRMNTEAFF.

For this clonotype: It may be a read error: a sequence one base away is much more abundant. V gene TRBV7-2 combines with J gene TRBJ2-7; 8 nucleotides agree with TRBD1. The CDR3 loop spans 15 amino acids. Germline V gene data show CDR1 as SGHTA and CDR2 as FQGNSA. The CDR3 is CASSLEDREGYEEYF. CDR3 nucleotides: TGTGCCAGCAGCTTAGAGGACAGGGAAGGCTACGAGGAGTACTTC.

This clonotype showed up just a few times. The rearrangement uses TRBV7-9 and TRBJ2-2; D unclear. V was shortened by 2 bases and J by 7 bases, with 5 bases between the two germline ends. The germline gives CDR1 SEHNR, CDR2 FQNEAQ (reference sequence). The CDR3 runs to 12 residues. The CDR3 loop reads CASSLSSGELFF. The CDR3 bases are TGTGCCAGCAGCTTATCGAGCGGGGAGCTGTTTTTT.

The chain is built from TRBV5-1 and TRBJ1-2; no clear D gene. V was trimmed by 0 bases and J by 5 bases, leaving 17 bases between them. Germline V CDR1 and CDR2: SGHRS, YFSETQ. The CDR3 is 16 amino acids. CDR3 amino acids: CASSLGSILMGYGYTF. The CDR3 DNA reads TGCGCCAGCAGCTTGGGCTCGATCTTAATGGGGTATGGCTACACCTTC. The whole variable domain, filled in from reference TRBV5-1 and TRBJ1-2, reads KAGVTQTPRYLIKTRGQQVTLSCSPISGHRSVSWYQQTPGQGLQFLFEYFSETQRNKGNFPGRFSGRQFSNSRSEMNVSTLELGDSALYLCASSLGSILMGYGYTFGSGTRLTVV.

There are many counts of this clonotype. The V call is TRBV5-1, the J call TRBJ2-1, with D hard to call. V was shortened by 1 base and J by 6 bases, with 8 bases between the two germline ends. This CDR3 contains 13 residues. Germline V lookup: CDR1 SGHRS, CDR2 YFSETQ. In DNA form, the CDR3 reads TGCGCCAGCAGCTTGACTCCACTCAATGAGCAGTTCTTC. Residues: CASSLTPLNEQFF. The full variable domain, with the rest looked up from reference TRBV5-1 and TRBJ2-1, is KAGVTQTPRYLIKTRGQQVTLSCSPISGHRSVSWYQQTPGQGLQFLFEYFSETQRNKGNFPGRFSGRQFSNSRSEMNVSTLELGDSALYLCASSLTPLNEQFFGPGTRLTVL.

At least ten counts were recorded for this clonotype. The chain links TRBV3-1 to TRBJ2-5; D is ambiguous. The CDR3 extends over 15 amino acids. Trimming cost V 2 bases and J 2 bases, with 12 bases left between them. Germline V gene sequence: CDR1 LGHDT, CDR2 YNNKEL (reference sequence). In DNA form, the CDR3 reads TGTGCCAGCAGCCAAATTACAGAATGGCAAGAGACCCAGTACTTC. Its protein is CASSQITEWQETQYF.

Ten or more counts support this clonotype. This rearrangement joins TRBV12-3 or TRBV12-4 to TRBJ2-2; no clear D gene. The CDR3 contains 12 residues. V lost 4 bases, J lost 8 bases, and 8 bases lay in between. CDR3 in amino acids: CASSSLGGELFF. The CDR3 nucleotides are TGTGCCAGCAGTTCCCTGGGAGGGGAGCTGTTTTTT.

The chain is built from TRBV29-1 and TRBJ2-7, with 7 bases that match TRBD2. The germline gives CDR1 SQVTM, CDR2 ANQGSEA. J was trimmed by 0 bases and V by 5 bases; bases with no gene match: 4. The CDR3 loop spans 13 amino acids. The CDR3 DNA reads TGCAGCGTTCTCAGCGGGAACTCCTACGAGCAGTACTTC. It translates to CSVLSGNSYEQYF.

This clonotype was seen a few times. CDR3 in DNA: TGTGCCAGCAGAACTAGCGGGTTCAATGAGCAGTTCTTC. Translated, it gives CASRTSGFNEQFF. The V gene is TRBV5-4, the J gene TRBJ2-1, with TRBD2 matching 9 bases. The V segment lost 5 bases and the J segment 6 bases; nucleotides outside the gene matches: 3. Germline CDR1 SGHNT, CDR2 YYREEE (reference sequence). The CDR3 loop spans 13 amino acids.

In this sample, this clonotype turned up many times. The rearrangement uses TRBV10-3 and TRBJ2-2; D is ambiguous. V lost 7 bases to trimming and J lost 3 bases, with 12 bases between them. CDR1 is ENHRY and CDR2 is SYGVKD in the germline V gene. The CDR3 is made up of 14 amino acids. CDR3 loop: CAIKLAVDTGELFF. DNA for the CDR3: TGTGCCATCAAGTTAGCAGTGGACACCGGGGAGCTGTTTTTT.

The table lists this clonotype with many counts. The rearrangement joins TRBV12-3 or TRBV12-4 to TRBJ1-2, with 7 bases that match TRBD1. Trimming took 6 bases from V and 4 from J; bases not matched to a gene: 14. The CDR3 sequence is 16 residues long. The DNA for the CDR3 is TGTGCCAGCAGGCCACGGGACAGTCCCTTCTCCTATGGCTACACCTTC. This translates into CASRPRDSPFSYGYTF.

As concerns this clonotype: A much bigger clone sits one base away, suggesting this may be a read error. The CDR3 DNA follows: TGTGCCAGCAGTTGCTCGAAAGGGGCCGCCTTAGATGAGCAGTTCTTC. It translates to CASSCSKGAALDEQFF. The gene calls are TRBV6-2 or TRBV6-3 and TRBJ2-1; D might be TRBD1 (5 bases). The CDR3 is 16 amino acids. Germline CDR1 and CDR2: MNHEY and SVGEGT. V was shortened by 4 bases and J by 8 bases, with 21 bases between the two germline ends.

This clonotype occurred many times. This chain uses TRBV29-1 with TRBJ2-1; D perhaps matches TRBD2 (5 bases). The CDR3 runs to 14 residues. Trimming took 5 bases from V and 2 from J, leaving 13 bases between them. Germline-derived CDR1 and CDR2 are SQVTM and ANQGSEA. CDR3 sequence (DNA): TGCAGCGTTAGGCTGATGCGGGCCTACAATGAGCAGTTCTTC. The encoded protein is CSVRLMRAYNEQFF.

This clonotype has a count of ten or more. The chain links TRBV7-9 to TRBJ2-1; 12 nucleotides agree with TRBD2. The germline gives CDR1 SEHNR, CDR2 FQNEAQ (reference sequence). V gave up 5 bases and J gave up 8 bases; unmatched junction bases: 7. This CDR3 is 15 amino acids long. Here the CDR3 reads CASSKTSGRPYEQFF. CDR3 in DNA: TGTGCCAGCAGCAAGACTAGCGGGAGACCCTATGAGCAGTTCTTC.

The CDR3: CASSRLAGNYEQYF. The CDR3 nucleotides are TGTGCCAGCAGCCGGCTAGCGGGGAACTACGAGCAGTACTTC. V usage is TRBV7-2 and J usage is TRBJ2-7; 9 nucleotides line up with TRBD2. The CDR3 has 14 amino acids. V gave up 5 bases and J gave up 3 bases; unmatched junction bases: 5. From germline, CDR1 is SGHTA and CDR2 FQGNSA.

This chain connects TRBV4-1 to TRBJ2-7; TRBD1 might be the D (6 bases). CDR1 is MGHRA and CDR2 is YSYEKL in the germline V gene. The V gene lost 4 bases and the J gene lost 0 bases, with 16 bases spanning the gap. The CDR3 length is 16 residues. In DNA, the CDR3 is TGCGCCAGCAGCCGTAGCCGGACAGCGTTCTCCTACGAGCAGTACTTC. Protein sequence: CASSRSRTAFSYEQYF.

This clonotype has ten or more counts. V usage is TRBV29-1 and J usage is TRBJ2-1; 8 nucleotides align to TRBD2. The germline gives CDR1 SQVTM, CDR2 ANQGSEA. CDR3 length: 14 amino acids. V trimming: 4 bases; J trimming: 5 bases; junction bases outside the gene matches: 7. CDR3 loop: CSVGGLAGDNEQFF. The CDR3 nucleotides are TGCAGCGTTGGGGGTCTAGCGGGCGACAATGAGCAGTTCTTC.

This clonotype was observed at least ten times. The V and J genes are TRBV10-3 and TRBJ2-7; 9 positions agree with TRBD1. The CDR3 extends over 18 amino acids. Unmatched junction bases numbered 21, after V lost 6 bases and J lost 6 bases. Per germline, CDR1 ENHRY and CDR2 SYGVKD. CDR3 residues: CAISVPLLGGDREGEQYF. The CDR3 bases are TGTGCCATCAGCGTCCCCCTACTCGGTGGGGACAGGGAGGGCGAGCAGTACTTC.

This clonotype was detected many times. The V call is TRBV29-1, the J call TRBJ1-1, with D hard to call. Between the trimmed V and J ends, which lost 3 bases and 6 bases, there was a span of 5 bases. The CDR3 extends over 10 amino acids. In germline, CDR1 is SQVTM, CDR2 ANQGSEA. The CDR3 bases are TGCAGCGTTGAGCCCTCTGAAGCTTTCTTT. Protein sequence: CSVEPSEAFF.

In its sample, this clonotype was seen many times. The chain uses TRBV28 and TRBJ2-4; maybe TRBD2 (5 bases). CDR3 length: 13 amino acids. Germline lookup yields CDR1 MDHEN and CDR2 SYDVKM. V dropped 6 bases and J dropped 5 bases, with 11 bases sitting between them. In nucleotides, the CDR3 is TGTGCCAGCAGCGAGACACTAGAAAACATTCAGTACTTC. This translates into CASSETLENIQYF.